A selection of T cell receptor beta chains follows, all from one sample in a study of shared clonotypes between healthy human individuals. Sequencing used immunoSEQ multiplex PCR; TCRdb keeps in-frame clones, though not all of them. The data contain about 2.4 million clones, roughly 93% of them singletons. Input material: naive CD4+ T cells from PBMCs. The receptors derive from a man aged 18 to 30 in good health. Some clones in this sample may be carry-over from other donors' samples. Both conserved end residues are trimmed from each CDR3. Clone size, where shown, is once, few, many, or a class for clones that have expanded.

v_call,clone_size,j_call,cdr3_aa
TRBV28,NA,TRBJ1-5,ASSFPGAGGRPQH
TRBV2,NA,TRBJ2-2,ASSNQGPGELF
TRBV2,NA,TRBJ2-6,ASSEREYSGANVLT
TRBV28,NA,TRBJ2-7,ASTDPPARQY
TRBV7-2,NA,TRBJ1-1,ASSLEFDRGNTEAF
TRBV2,NA,TRBJ2-7,ASSEAASGTGYEQY
TRBV7-9,few,TRBJ1-4,ASSSRWARNEKLF
TRBV29-1,NA,TRBJ2-3,SVDTGADTQY
TRBV6-5,NA,TRBJ2-1,ASSYSSSRNEQF
TRBV5-5,once,TRBJ2-7,ASSAGTASSYEQY
TRBV19,NA,TRBJ2-7,ASRSGTSGTYEQY
TRBV5-4,NA,TRBJ1-1,ASSQDPTPEAF
TRBV4-1,NA,TRBJ2-7,ASSQPTVSYEQY
TRBV5-1,NA,TRBJ2-2,ASSLKGANGKLF
TRBV5-6,NA,TRBJ2-6,ASSLGASGANVLT
TRBV5-1,NA,TRBJ2-1,ASNPPGLAGHNEQF
TRBV2,NA,TRBJ1-1,ASNPVGGNTEAF
TRBV6-1,NA,TRBJ2-3,ASSVDRAGITDTQY
TRBV5-4,few,TRBJ1-2,ASSPTGGAFGGYT
TRBV11-3,NA,TRBJ1-1,ASSQGTVNTEAF
TRBV12-2,NA,TRBJ1-2,ASRRGSGTGVGGYT
TRBV19,NA,TRBJ2-3,ASSIEATSGRPTDTQY
TRBV12-5,NA,TRBJ1-1,ASALGGFGTEAF
TRBV6-5,NA,TRBJ1-1,ASSSVRNTEAF